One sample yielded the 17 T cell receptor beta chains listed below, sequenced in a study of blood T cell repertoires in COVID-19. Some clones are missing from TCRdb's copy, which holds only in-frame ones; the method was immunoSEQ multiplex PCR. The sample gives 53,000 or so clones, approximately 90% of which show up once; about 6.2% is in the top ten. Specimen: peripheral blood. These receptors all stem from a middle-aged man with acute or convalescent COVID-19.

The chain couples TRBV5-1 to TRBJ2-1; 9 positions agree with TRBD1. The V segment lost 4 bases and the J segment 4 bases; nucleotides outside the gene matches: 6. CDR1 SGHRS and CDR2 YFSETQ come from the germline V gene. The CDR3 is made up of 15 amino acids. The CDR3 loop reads CASSVVGTGYNEQFF. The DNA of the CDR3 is TGCGCCAGCAGCGTCGTGGGGACAGGGTACAATGAGCAGTTCTTC.

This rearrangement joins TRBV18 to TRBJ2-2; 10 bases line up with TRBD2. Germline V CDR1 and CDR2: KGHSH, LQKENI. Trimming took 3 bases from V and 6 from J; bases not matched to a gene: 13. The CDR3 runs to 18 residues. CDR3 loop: CASSPLRLTSGSAGELFF. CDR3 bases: TGTGCCAGCTCACCCCTGCGGCTGACTAGCGGGTCCGCCGGGGAGCTGTTTTTT.

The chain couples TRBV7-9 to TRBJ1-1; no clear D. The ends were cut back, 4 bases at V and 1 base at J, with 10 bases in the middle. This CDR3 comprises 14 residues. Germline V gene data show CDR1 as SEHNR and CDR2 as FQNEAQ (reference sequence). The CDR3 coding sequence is TGTGCCAGCAGCTCCGGGAGCCCGAACACTGAAGCTTTCTTT. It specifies CASSSGSPNTEAFF. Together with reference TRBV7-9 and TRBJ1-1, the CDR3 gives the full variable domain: DTGVSQNPRHKITKRGQNVTFRCDPISEHNRLYWYRQTLGQGPEFLTYFQNEAQLEKSRLLSDRFSAERPKGSFSTLEIQRTEQGDSAMYLCASSSGSPNTEAFFGQGTRLTVV.

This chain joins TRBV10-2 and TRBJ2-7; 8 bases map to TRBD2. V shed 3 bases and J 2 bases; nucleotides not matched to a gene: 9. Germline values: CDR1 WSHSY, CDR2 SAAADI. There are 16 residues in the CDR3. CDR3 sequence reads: CASSEGPLAGTYEQYF. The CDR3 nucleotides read TGCGCCAGCAGTGAAGGCCCCCTAGCGGGTACCTACGAGCAGTACTTC.

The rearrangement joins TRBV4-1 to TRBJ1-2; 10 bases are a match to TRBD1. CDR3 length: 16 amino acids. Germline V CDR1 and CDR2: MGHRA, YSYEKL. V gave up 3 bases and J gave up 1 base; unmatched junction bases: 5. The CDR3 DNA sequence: TGCGCCAGCAGCCAGACAGGGGGCGAGGGTAACTATGGCTACACCTTC. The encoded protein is CASSQTGGEGNYGYTF.

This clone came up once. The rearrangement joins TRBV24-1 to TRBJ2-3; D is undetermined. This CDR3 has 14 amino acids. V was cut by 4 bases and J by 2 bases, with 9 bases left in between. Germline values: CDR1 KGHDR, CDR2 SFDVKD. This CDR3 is CATSDPGHTDTQYF. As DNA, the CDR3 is TGTGCCACCAGTGACCCGGGTCACACAGATACGCAGTATTTT.

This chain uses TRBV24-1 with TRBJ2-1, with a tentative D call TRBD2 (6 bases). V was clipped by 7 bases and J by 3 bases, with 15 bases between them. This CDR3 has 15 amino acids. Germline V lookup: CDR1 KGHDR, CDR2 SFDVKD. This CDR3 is CATRGGPGDYNEQFF. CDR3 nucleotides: TGTGCCACCAGGGGAGGCCCGGGGGACTACAATGAGCAGTTCTTC.

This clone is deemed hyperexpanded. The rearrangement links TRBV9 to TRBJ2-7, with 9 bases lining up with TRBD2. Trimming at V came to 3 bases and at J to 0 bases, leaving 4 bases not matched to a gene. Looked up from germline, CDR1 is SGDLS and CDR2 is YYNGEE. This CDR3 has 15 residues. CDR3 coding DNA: TGTGCCAGCAGCGGAGCGACTAGCGGCTCCTACGAGCAGTACTTC. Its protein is CASSGATSGSYEQYF.

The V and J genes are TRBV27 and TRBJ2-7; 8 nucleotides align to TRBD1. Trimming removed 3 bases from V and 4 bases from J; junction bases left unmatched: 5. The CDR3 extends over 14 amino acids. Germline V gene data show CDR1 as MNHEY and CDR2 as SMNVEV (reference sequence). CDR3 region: CASSFSDRGYEQYF. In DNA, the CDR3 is TGTGCCAGCAGTTTCTCCGACAGGGGATACGAGCAGTACTTC.

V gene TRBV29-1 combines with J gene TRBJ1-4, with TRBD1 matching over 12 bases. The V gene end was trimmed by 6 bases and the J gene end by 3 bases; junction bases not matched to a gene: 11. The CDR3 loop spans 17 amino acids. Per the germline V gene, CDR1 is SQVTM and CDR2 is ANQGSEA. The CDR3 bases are TGCAGCGTCGTTCCGGGACAGGGGGCTGCGGCTAATGAAAAACTGTTTTTT. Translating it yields CSVVPGQGAAANEKLFF.

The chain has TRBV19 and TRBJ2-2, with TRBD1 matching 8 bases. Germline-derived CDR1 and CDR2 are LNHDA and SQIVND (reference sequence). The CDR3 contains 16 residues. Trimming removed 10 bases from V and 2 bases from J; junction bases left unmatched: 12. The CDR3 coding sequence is TGTGCCACCTCCCCCGCAGGGGGCAGTAACACCGGGGAGCTGTTTTTT. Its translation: CATSPAGGSNTGELFF. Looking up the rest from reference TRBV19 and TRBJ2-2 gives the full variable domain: DGGITQSPKYLFRKEGQNVTLSCEQNLNHDAMYWYRQDPGQGLRLIYYSQIVNDFQKGDIAEGYSVSREKKESFPLTVTSAQKNPTAFYLCATSPAGGSNTGELFFGEGSRLTVL.

The chain's CDR3 is CASSYPTGEGGYTF. The CDR3 DNA is TGTGCCAGCAGCTATCCTACAGGGGAAGGAGGCTACACCTTC. The V call is TRBV5-5, the J call TRBJ1-2; 7 bases match TRBD1. From germline, CDR1 is SGHKS and CDR2 YYEKEE (reference sequence). This CDR3 has 14 amino acids. Unmatched junction bases numbered 10, after V lost 3 bases and J lost 8 bases.

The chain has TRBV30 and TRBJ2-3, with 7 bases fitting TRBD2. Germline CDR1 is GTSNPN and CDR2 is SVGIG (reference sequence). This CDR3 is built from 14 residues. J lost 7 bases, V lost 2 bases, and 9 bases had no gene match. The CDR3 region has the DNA TGTGCCTGGAGTCCCCGGGAGGATTTAAATACGCAGTATTTT. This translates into CAWSPREDLNTQYF.

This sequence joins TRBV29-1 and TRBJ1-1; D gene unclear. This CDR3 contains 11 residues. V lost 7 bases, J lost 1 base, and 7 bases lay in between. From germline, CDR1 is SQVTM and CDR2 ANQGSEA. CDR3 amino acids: CSGGSNTEAFF. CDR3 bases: TGCAGCGGAGGGTCGAACACTGAAGCTTTCTTT.

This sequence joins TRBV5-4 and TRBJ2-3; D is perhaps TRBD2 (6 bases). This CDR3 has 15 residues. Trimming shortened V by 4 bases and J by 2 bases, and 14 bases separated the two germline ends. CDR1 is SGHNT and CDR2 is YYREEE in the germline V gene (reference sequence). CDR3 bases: TGTGCCAGCAGCCCTCCTAGCGTCGACACAGATACGCAGTATTTT. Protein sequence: CASSPPSVDTDTQYF.

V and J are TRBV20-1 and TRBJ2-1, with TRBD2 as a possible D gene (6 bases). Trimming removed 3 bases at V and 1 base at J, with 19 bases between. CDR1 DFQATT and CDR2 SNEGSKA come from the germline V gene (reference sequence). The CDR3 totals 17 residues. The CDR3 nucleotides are TGCAGTGCTAGTACCCCGCTGGGGGGAGCTTCCTACAATGAGCAGTTCTTC. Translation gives CSASTPLGGASYNEQFF.

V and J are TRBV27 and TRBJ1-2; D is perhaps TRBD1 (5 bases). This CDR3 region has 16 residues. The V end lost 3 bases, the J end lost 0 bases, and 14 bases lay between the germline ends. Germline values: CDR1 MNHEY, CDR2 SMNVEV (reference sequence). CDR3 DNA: TGTGCCAGCAGTTTGTATCCAGGGCGCACTAACTATGGCTACACCTTC. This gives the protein CASSLYPGRTNYGYTF.